This TCR beta chain was profiled in a study of blood T cell repertoires in COVID-19. Study-level background: Some COVID-19 samples were acute and others convalescent; all came from the United States, Italy and Spain. Sources were T cells, B-cell-depleted T cells, or PBMCs; the material itself was cDNA or gDNA.

With V trimmed by 3 bases and J by 5 bases, 9 bases remained unmatched. This CDR3 spans 18 amino acids. Germline assignment: CDR1 MDHEN and CDR2 SYDVKM. Original data processing: For nucleated cells, counts were estimated from reference gene primer amplification. Generated by immunoSEQ multiplex PCR, the TCRdb table keeps only in-frame clones and is missing some. The DNA gave D and trimming, while V, J and clone size come from that table. Of about 86,000 clones detected, 87% appear once; the ten largest clones hold more than 1%. This chain uses TRBV28 with TRBJ2-2, with 13 bases that match TRBD2. The source is a human donor in a cohort sampled during active COVID-19. The sample comprised peripheral blood. The CDR3 DNA is TGTGCCAGCAGTTTCGGACTAGCGGGAGTAGGTGGTACCGGGGAGCTGTTTTTT. Amino acid sequence: CASSFGLAGVGGTGELFF.